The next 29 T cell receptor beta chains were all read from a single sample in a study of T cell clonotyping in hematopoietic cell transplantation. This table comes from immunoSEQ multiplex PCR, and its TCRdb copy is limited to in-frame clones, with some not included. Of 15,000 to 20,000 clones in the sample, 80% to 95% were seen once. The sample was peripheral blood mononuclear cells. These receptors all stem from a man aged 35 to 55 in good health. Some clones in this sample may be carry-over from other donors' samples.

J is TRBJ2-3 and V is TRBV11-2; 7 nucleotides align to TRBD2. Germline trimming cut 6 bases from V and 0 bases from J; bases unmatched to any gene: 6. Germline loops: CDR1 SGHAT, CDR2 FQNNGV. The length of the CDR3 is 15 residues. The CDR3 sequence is CASSQLADSTDTQYF. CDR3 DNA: TGTGCCAGCAGTCAGCTAGCGGATAGCACAGATACGCAGTATTTT.

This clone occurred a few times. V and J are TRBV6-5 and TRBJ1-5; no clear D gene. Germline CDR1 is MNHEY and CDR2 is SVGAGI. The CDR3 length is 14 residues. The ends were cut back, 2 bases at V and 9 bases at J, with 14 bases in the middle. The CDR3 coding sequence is TGTGCCAGCAGTTACGGTGCCTATCCGGCGCCCCAGCATTTT. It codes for CASSYGAYPAPQHF.

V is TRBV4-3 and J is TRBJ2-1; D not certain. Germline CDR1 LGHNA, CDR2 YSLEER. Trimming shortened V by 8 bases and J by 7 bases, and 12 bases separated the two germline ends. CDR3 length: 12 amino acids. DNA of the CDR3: TGCGCCAGCGAGGAAATGAGAAATGAGCAGTTCTTC. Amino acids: CASEEMRNEQFF.

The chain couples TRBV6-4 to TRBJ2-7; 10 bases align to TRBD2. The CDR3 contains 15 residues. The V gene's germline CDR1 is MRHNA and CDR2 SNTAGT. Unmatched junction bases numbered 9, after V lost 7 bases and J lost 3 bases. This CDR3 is CASNRAGGLVYEQYF. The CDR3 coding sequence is TGTGCCAGCAATCGAGCGGGAGGGCTGGTCTACGAGCAGTACTTC.

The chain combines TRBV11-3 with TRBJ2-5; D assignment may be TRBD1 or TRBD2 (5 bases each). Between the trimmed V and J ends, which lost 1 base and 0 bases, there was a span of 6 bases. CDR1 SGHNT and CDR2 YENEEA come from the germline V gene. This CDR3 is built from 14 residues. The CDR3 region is CASSLGGYQETQYF. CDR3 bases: TGTGCCAGCAGCTTAGGGGGGTACCAAGAGACCCAGTACTTC.

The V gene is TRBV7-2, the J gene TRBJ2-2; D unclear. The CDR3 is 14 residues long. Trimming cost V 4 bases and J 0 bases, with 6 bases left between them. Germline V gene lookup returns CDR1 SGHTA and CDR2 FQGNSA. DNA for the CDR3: TGTGCCAGCAGCTATGCAACGAACACCGGGGAGCTGTTTTTT. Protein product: CASSYATNTGELFF.

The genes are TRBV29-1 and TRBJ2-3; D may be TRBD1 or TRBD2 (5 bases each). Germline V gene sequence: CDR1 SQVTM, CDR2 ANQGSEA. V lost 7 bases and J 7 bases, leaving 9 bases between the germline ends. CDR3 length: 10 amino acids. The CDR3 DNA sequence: TGCAGCGCCGAGGGGAATACGCAGTATTTT. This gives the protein CSAEGNTQYF.

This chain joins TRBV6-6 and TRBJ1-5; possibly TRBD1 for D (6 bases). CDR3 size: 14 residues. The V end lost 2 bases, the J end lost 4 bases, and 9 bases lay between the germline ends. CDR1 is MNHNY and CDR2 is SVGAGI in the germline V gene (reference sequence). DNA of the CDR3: TGTGCCAGCAGTTACCTGACAGGAAATCAGCCCCAGCATTTT. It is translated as CASSYLTGNQPQHF.

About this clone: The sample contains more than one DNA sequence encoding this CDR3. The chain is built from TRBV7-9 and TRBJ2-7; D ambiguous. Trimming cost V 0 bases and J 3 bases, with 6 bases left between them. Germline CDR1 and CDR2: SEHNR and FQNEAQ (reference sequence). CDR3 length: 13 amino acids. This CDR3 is CASSLAGSYEQYF. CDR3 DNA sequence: TGTGCCAGCAGCTTAGCGGGCAGCTACGAGCAGTACTTC.

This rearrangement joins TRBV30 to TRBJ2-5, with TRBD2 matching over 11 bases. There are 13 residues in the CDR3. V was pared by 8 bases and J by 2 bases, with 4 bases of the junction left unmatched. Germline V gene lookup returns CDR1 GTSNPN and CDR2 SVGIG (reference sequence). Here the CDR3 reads CASSGREQETQYF. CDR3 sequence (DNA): TGTGCCAGTAGCGGGAGGGAACAAGAGACCCAGTACTTC.

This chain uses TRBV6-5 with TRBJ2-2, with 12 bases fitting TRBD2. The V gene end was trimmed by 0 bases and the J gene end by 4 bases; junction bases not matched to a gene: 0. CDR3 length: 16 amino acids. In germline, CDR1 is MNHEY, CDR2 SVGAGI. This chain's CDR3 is CASSYSTSGSTGELFF. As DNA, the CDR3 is TGTGCCAGCAGTTACTCGACTAGCGGGAGCACCGGGGAGCTGTTTTTT.

This chain's CDR3 is CASIGQGASPLHF. CDR3 nucleotide sequence: TGTGCCAGCATCGGACAGGGGGCTTCACCCCTCCACTTT. The chain uses TRBV6-1 and TRBJ1-6; 11 bases match TRBD1. CDR1 and CDR2 (germline): MNHNS, SASEGT. This CDR3 contains 13 residues. V dropped 7 bases and J dropped 9; count of bases not matched to a gene: 2.

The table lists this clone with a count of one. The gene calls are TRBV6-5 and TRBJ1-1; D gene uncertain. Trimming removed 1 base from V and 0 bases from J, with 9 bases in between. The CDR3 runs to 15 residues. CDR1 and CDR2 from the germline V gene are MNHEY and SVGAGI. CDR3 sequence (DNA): TGTGCCAGCAGTTACTACGGTGTTGTGAACACTGAAGCTTTCTTT. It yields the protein CASSYYGVVNTEAFF.

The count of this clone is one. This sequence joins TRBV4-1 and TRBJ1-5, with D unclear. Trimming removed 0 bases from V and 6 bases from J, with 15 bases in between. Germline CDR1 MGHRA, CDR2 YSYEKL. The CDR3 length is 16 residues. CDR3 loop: CASSQDFGLPTQPQHF. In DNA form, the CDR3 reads TGCGCCAGCAGCCAAGATTTCGGACTTCCGACTCAGCCCCAGCATTTT.

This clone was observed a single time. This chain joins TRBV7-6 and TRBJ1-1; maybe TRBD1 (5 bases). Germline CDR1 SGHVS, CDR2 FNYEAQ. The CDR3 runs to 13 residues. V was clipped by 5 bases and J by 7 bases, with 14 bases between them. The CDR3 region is CASSPKAGNEAFF. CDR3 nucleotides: TGTGCCAGCAGCCCCAAAGCAGGGAATGAAGCTTTCTTT.

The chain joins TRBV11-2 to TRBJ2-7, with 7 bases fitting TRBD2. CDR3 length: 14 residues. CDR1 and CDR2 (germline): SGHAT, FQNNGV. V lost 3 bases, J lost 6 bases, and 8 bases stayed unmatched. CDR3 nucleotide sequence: TGTGCCAGCAGCTTCGAGCGGGGTATGGGCGAGCAGTACTTC. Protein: CASSFERGMGEQYF.

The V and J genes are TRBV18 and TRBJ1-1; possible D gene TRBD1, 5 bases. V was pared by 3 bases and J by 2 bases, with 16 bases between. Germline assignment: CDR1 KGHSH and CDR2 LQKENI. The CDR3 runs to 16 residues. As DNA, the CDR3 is TGTGCCAGCTCACCCCTTACATGGGGGGAAAACACTGAAGCTTTCTTT. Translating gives CASSPLTWGENTEAFF.

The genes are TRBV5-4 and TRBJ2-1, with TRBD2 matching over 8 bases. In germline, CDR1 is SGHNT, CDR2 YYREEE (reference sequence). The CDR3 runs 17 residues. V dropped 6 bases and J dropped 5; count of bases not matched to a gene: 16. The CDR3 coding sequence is TGTGCCAGCACCGACGGGCTAGCGGGCATCCTTAACAATGAGCAGTTCTTC. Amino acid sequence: CASTDGLAGILNNEQFF.

CDR3 loop: CASRSNTPGNQPQHF. The CDR3 DNA reads as TGTGCCAGCAGATCCAACACTCCAGGGAATCAGCCCCAGCATTTT. V is TRBV28 and J is TRBJ1-5; D is possibly TRBD1 (5 bases). The germline CDR1 and CDR2 sequences are MDHEN and SYDVKM. V shed 6 bases and J shed 4 bases, with 16 bases lying between them. The CDR3 loop spans 15 amino acids.

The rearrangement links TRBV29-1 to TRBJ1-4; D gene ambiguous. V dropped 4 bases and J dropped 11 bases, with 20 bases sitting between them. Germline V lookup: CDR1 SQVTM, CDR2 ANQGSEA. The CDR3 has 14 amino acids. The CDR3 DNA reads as TGCAGCGTTGGGGTGGTGTGGCCCCCTGGGAAACTGTTTTTT. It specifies CSVGVVWPPGKLFF.

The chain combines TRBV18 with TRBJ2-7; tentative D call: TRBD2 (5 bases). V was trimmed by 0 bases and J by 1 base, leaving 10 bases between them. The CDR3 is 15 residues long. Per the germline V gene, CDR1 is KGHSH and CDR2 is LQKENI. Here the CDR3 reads CASSPPSRTSYEQYF. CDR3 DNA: TGTGCCAGCTCACCACCCTCCAGGACTTCCTACGAGCAGTACTTC.

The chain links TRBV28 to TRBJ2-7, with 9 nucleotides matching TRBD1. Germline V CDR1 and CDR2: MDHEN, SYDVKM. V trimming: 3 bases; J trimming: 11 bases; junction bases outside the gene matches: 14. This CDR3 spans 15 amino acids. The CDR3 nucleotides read TGTGCCAGCAGTTTCCGGGACAGGGCAATGGGTATGGAGTACTTC. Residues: CASSFRDRAMGMEYF.

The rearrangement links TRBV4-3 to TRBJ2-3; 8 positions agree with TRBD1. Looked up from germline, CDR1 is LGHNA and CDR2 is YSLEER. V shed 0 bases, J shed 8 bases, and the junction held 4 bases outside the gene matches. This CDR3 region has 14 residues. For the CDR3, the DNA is TGCGCCAGCAGCCAAGAGACAGGGGCGGGTACGCAGTATTTT. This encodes CASSQETGAGTQYF.

CDR3: CASSQGLSLYEQYF. DNA for the CDR3: TGCGCCAGCAGCCAAGGACTAAGTTTATACGAGCAGTACTTC. The chain has TRBV4-1 and TRBJ2-7, with a weak D call TRBD2 (5 bases). CDR1 and CDR2 from the germline V gene are MGHRA and YSYEKL. V was pared by 1 base and J by 4 bases, with 11 bases between. The CDR3 consists of 14 residues.

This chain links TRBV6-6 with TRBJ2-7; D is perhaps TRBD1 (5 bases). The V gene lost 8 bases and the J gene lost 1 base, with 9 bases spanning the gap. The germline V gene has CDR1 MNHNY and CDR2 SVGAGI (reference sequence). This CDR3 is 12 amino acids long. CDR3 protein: CASGWTSYEQYF. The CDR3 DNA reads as TGTGCCAGCGGATGGACATCCTACGAGCAGTACTTC.

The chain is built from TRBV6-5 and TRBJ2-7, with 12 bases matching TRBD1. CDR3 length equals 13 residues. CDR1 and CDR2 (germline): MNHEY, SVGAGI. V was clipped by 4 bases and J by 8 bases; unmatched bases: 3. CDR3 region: CASSSGTGGKQYF. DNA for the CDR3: TGTGCCAGCAGTTCCGGGACAGGGGGCAAGCAGTACTTC.

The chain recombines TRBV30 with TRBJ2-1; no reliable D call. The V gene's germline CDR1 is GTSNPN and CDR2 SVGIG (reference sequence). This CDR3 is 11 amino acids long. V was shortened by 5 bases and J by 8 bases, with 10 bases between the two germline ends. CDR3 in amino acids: CAWGLAYEQFF. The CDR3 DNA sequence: TGTGCCTGGGGCCTCGCCTATGAGCAGTTCTTC.

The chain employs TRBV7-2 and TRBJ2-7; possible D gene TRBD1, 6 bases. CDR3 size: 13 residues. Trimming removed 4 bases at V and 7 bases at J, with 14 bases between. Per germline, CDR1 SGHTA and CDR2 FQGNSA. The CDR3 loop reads CASSSSGEREQYF. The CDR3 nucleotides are TGTGCCAGCAGCTCCTCAGGGGAACGGGAGCAGTACTTC.

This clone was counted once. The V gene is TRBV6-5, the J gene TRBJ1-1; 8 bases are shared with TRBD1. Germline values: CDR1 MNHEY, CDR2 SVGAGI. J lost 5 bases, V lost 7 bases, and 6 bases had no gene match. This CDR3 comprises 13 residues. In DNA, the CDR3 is TGTGCCAGCATCACCACAGGGGGTACTGAAGCTTTCTTT. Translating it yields CASITTGGTEAFF.